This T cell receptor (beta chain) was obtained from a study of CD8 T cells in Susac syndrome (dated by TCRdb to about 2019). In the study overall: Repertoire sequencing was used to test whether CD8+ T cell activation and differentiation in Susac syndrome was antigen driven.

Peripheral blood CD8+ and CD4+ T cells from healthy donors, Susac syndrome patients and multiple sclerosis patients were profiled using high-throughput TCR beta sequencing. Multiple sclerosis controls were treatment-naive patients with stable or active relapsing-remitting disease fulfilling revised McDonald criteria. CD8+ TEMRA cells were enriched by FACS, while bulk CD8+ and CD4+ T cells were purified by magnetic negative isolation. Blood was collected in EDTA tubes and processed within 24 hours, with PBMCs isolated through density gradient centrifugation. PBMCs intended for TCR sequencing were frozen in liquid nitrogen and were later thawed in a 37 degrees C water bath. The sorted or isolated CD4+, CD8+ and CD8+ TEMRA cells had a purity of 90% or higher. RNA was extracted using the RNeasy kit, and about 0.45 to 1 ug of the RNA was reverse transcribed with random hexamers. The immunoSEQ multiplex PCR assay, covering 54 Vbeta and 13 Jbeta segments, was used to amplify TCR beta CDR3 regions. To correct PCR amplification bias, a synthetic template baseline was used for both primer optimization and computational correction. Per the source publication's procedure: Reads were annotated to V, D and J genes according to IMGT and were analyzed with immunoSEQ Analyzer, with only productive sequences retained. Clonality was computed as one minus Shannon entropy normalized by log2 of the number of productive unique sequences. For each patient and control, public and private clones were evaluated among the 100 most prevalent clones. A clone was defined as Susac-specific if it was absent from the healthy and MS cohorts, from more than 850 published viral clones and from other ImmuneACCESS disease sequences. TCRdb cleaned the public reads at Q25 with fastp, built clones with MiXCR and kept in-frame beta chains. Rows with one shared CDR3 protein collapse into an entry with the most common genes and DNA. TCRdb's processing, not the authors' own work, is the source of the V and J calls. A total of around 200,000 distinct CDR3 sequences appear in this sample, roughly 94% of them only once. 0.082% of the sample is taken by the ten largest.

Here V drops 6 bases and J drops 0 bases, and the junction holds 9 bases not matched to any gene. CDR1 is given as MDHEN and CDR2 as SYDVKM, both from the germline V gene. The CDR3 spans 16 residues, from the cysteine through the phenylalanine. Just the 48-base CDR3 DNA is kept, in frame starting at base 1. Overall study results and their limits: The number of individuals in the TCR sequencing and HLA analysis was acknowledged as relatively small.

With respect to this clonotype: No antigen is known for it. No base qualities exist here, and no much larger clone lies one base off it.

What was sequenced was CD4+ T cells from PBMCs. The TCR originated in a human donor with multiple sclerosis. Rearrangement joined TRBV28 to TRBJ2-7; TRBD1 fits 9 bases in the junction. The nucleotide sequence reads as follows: TGTGCCAGCAGAAATCCGGGACAGGGCATCTCCTACGAGCAGTACTTC. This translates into CASRNPGQGISYEQYF.